A single sample is the source of the 12 T cell receptor beta chains below, sequenced in a study of blood T cell repertoires in COVID-19. Produced via immunoSEQ multiplex PCR; TCRdb's table is partial and in-frame only. The sample has about 160,000 clones, roughly 87% seen once. The sample was peripheral blood. The receptors shown here come from a woman between 55 and 75 years old who had recovered from COVID-19.

The gene calls are TRBV3-1 (or the pseudogene TRBV3-2) and TRBJ2-2; 9 bases are shared with TRBD1. CDR3 length equals 17 residues. Per germline, CDR1 LGHDT and CDR2 YNNKEL (reference sequence). J gave up 5 bases and V 1 base, and 8 bases lay outside the gene matches. The DNA for the CDR3 is TGTGCCAGCAGCCAAGGATCGGGACAGGGAGGGACCGGGGAGCTGTTTTTT. Translated, it gives CASSQGSGQGGTGELFF.

A remark on this clone: Other DNA sequences within the sample encode an identical CDR3. The V gene is TRBV7-3, the J gene TRBJ2-1; 8 positions agree with TRBD2. CDR1 is SGHTA, CDR2 FQGTGA, per germline. Trimming removed 2 bases from V and 5 bases from J; junction bases left unmatched: 11. The CDR3 is 17 residues long. CDR3 in DNA: TGTGCCAGCAGCTTATCGGCGGCGGGACTAGGTCACAATGAGCAGTTCTTC. It translates to CASSLSAAGLGHNEQFF.

This chain connects TRBV28 to TRBJ2-2, with 9 bases lining up with TRBD1. Germline CDR1 MDHEN, CDR2 SYDVKM. Trimming at V came to 2 bases and at J to 5 bases, leaving 3 bases not matched to a gene. This CDR3 has 15 residues. The CDR3 region is CASSLTGGPTGELFF. The CDR3 coding sequence is TGTGCCAGCAGTTTAACAGGGGGCCCAACCGGGGAGCTGTTTTTT.

V and J are TRBV19 and TRBJ1-6; D perhaps matches TRBD1 (5 bases). Trimming removed 6 bases from V and 13 bases from J, with 19 bases in between. The length of the CDR3 is 14 residues. CDR1 is LNHDA and CDR2 is SQIVND in the germline V gene (reference sequence). In DNA form, the CDR3 reads TGTGCCAGTAGGGCCGGCGGGGGTTGGTCGCCCCTCCACTTT. Translation: CASRAGGGWSPLHF.

The V gene is TRBV9, the J gene TRBJ2-5; D is possibly TRBD2 (6 bases). CDR1 is SGDLS, CDR2 YYNGEE, per germline. V was clipped by 3 bases and J by 4 bases, with 16 bases between them. The CDR3 consists of 15 residues. The CDR3 DNA reads as TGTGCCAGCAGCGATGGTACGGGGGATGGAGAGACCCAGTACTTC. Its translation is CASSDGTGDGETQYF.

The chain carries TRBV19 and TRBJ1-1; 10 positions match TRBD1. The CDR3 consists of 14 residues. CDR1 is LNHDA, CDR2 SQIVND, per germline (reference sequence). Trimming took 4 bases from V and 1 from J; bases not matched to a gene: 0. Here the CDR3 reads CASSRDRGNTEAFF. The CDR3 region has the DNA TGTGCCAGTAGTAGGGACAGGGGGAACACTGAAGCTTTCTTT.

The gene calls are TRBV27 and TRBJ1-5; D is perhaps TRBD1 (6 bases). Germline assignment: CDR1 MNHEY and CDR2 SMNVEV (reference sequence). CDR3 length equals 15 residues. V lost 5 bases to trimming and J lost 0 bases, with 11 bases between them. The CDR3 reads CASSTQGYSNQPQHF. The DNA of the CDR3 is TGTGCCAGCAGTACACAGGGTTATAGCAATCAGCCCCAGCATTTT.

The genes are TRBV19 and TRBJ1-5; no reliable D call. The ends were cut back, 9 bases at V and 4 bases at J, with 22 bases in the middle. Germline V gene sequence: CDR1 LNHDA, CDR2 SQIVND (reference sequence). This CDR3 spans 16 amino acids. CDR3 in amino acids: CASQEDGRTRNQPQHF. CDR3 DNA sequence: TGTGCCAGCCAGGAGGACGGACGGACTCGGAATCAGCCCCAGCATTTT.

The genes are TRBV6-5 and TRBJ2-7; TRBD1 matches at 8 bases. The CDR3 is 15 residues long. V trimming: 6 bases; J trimming: 2 bases; junction bases outside the gene matches: 9. The germline V gene encodes CDR1 MNHEY and CDR2 SVGAGI. The CDR3: CASRDRTGMPYEQYF. CDR3 nucleotides: TGTGCCAGCAGGGATAGGACAGGGATGCCCTACGAGCAGTACTTC.

This chain links TRBV29-1 with TRBJ1-1, with 7 positions matching TRBD1. CDR3 length equals 13 residues. V trimming: 6 bases; J trimming: 6 bases; junction bases outside the gene matches: 10. CDR1 and CDR2 (germline): SQVTM, ANQGSEA. DNA of the CDR3: TGCAGCGTCCGCAGGGGGGATAGGGCTGAAGCTTTCTTT. It encodes CSVRRGDRAEAFF. The variable domain in full, with the rest retrieved from reference TRBV29-1 and TRBJ1-1, is SAVISQKPSRDICQRGTSLTIQCQVDSQVTMMFWYRQQPGQSLTLIATANQGSEATYESGFVIDKFPISRPNLTFSTLTVSNMSPEDSSIYLCSVRRGDRAEAFFGQGTRLTVV.

The chain recombines TRBV20-1 with TRBJ2-7; 8 bases are a match to TRBD2. Germline V gives CDR1 DFQATT, CDR2 SNEGSKA (reference sequence). V gave up 3 bases and J gave up 2 bases; unmatched junction bases: 6. This CDR3 is 14 amino acids long. The CDR3 is CSASMRGDPYEQYF. As DNA, the CDR3 is TGCAGTGCTAGTATGCGGGGGGACCCCTACGAGCAGTACTTC.

Of note for this clone: Other DNA sequences within the sample encode an identical CDR3. V and J are TRBV28 and TRBJ2-7; maybe TRBD1 (6 bases). The CDR3 covers 13 residues. Germline values: CDR1 MDHEN, CDR2 SYDVKM. The ends were cut back, 4 bases at V and 3 bases at J, with 10 bases in the middle. The DNA of the CDR3 is TGTGCCAGCAGTTCGGGACAAAACTACGAGCAGTACTTC. Translation: CASSSGQNYEQYF.